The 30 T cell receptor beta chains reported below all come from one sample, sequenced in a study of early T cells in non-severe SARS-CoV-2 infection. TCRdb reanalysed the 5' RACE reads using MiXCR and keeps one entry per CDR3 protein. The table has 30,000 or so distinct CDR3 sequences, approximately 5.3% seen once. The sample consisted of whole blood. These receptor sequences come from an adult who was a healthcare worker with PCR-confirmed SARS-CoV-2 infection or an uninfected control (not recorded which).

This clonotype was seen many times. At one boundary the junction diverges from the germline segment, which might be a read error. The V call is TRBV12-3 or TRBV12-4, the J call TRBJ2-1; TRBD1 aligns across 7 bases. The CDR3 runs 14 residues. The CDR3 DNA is TGTGCCAGCAGCCCCCATTCCGACAGGGTGGAAATCCTCTTC. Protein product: CASSPHSDRVEILF.

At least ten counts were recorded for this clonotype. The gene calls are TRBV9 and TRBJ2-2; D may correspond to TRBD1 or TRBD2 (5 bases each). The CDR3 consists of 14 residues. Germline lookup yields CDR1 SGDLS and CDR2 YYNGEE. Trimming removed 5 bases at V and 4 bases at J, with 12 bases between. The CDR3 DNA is TGTGCCAGCAGGTCGGGGCTTGGCACCGGGGAGCTGTTTTTT. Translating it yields CASRSGLGTGELFF.

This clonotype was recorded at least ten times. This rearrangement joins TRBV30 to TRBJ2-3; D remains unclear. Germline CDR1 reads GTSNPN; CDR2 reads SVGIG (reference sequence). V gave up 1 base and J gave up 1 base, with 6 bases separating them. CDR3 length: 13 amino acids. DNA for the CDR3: TGTGCCTGGAGTGATGAAGGCACAGATACGCAGTATTTT. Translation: CAWSDEGTDTQYF.

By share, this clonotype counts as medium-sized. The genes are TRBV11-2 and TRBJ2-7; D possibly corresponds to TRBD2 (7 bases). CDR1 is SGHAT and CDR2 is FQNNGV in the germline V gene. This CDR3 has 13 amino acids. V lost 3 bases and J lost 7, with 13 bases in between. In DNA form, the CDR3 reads TGTGCCAGCAGCTTGGTAGGGGGAGGGGAGCAGTACTTC. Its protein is CASSLVGGGEQYF. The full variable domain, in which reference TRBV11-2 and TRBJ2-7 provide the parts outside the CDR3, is EAGVAQSPRYKIIEKRQSVAFWCNPISGHATLYWYQQILGQGPKLLIQFQNNGVVDDSQLPKDRFSAERLKGVDSTLKIQPAKLEDSAVYLCASSLVGGGEQYFGPGTRLTVT.

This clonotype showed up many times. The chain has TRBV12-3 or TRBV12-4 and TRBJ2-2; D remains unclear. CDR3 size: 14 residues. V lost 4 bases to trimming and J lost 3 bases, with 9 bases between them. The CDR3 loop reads CASSWGYDTGELFF. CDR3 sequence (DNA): TGTGCCAGCAGTTGGGGATACGACACCGGGGAGCTGTTTTTT.

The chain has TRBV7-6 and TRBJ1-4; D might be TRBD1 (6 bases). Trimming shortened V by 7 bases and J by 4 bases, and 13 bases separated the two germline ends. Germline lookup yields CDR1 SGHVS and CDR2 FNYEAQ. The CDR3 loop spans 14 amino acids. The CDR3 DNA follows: TGTGCCAGCACCTGGGGGGGCCGTAATGAAAAACTGTTTTTT. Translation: CASTWGGRNEKLFF.

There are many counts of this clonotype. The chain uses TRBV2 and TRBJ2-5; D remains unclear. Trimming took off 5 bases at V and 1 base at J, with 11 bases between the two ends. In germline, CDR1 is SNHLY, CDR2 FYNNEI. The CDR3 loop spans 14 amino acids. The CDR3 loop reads CASSPPRSQETQYF. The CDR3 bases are TGTGCCAGCAGTCCCCCCCGTTCCCAAGAGACCCAGTACTTC. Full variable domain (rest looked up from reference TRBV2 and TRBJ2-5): EPEVTQTPSHQVTQMGQEVILRCVPISNHLYFYWYRQILGQKVEFLVSFYNNEISEKSEIFDDQFSVERPDGSNFTLKIRSTKLEDSAMYFCASSPPRSQETQYFGPGTRLLVL.

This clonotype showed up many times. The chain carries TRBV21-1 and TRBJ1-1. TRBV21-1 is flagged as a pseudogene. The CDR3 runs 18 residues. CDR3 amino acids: CASSKSTRENGLRTTSFF. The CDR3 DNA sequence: TGTGCCAGCAGCAAATCTACCCGCGAAAACGGACTCAGGACCACGTCTTTCTTT.

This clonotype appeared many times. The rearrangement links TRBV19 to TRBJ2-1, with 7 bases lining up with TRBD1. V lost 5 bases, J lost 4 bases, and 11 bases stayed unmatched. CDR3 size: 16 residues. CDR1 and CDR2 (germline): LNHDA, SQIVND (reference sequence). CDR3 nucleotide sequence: TGTGCCAGTAGTGCTCGGACAGGCCACGGGTACAATGAGCAGTTCTTC. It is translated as CASSARTGHGYNEQFF.

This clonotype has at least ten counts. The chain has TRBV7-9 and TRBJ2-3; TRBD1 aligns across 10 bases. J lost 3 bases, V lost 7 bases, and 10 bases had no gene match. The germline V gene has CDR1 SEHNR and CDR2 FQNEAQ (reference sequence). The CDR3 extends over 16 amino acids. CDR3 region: CASTEPRTGGTDTQYF. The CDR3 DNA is TGTGCCAGCACAGAACCCAGGACAGGGGGAACAGATACGCAGTATTTT. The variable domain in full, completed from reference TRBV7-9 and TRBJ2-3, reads DTGVSQNPRHKITKRGQNVTFRCDPISEHNRLYWYRQTLGQGPEFLTYFQNEAQLEKSRLLSDRFSAERPKGSFSTLEIQRTEQGDSAMYLCASTEPRTGGTDTQYFGPGTRLTVL.

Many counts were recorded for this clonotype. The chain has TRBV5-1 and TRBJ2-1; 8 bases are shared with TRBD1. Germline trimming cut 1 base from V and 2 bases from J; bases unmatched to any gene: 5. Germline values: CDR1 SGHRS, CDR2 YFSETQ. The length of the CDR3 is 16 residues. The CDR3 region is CASSLRAGGPYNEQFF. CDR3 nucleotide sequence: TGCGCCAGCAGCTTGCGAGCAGGGGGCCCCTACAATGAGCAGTTCTTC. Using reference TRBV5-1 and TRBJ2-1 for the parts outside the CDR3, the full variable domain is KAGVTQTPRYLIKTRGQQVTLSCSPISGHRSVSWYQQTPGQGLQFLFEYFSETQRNKGNFPGRFSGRQFSNSRSEMNVSTLELGDSALYLCASSLRAGGPYNEQFFGPGTRLTVL.

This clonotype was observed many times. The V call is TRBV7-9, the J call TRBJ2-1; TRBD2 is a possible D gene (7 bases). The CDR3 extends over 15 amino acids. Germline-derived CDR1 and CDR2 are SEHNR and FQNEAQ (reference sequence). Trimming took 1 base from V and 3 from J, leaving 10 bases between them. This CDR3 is CASSLGEGVYNEQFF. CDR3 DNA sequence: TGTGCCAGCAGCTTAGGGGAGGGGGTCTACAATGAGCAGTTCTTC.

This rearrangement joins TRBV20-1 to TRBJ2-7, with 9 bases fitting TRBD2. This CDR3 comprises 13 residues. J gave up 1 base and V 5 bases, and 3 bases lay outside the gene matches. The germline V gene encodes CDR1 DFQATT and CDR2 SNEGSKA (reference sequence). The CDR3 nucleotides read TGCAGTGCTTCGACTAGCGGATCCTACGAGCAGTACTTC. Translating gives CSASTSGSYEQYF.

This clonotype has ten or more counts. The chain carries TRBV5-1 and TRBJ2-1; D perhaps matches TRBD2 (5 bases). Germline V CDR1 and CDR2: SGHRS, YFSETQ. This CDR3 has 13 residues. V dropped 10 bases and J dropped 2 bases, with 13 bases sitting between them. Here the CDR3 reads CAYPPGAYNEQFF. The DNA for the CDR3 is TGCGCCTACCCCCCCGGGGCCTACAATGAGCAGTTCTTC.

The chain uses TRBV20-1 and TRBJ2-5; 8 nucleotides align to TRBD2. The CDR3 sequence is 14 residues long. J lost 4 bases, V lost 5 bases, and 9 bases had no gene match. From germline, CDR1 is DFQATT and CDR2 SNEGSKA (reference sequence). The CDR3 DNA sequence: TGCAGTGCTTGGGAGCGGGGGCCCCTAGAGACCCAGTACTTC. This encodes CSAWERGPLETQYF.

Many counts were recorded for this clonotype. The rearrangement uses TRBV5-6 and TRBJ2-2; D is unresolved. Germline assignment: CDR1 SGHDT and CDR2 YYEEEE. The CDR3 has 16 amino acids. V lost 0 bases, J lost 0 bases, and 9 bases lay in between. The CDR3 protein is CASSLVGSANTGELFF. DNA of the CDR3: TGTGCCAGCAGCTTGGTAGGCAGCGCGAACACCGGGGAGCTGTTTTTT.

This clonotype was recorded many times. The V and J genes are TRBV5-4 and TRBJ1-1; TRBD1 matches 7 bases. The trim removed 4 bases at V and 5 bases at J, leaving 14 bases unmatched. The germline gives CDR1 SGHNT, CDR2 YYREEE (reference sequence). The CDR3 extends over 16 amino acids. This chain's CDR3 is CASSPGTASGGTEAFF. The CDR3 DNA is TGTGCCAGCAGCCCTGGGACAGCTTCTGGGGGGACTGAAGCTTTCTTT.

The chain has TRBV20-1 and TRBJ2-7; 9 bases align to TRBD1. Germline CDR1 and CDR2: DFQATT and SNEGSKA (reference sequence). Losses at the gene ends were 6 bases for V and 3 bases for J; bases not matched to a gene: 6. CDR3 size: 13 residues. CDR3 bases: TGCAGTGCCCACGGACAGGGGAACTACGAGCAGTACTTC. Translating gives CSAHGQGNYEQYF.

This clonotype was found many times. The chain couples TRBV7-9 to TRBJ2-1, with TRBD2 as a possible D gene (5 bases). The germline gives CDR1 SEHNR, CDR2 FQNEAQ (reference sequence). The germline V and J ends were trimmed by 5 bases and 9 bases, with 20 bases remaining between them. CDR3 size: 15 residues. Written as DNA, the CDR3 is TGTGCCAGCAGCATGGGCTCGGGATTGGTAGGTGAGCAGTTCTTC. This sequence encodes CASSMGSGLVGEQFF.

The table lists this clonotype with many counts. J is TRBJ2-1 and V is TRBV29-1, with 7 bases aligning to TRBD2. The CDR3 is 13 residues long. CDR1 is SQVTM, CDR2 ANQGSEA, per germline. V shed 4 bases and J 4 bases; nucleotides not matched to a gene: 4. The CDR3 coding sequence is TGCAGCGTTGGCGGGAGCCCTTACAATGAGCAGTTCTTC. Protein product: CSVGGSPYNEQFF.

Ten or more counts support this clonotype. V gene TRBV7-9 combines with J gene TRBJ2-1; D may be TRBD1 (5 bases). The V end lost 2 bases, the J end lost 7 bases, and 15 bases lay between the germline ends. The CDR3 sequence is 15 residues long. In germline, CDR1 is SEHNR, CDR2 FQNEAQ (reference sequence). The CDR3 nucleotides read TGTGCCAGCAGCTTACCCGGCCGGCAGGGAAATGAGCAGTTCTTC. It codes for CASSLPGRQGNEQFF.

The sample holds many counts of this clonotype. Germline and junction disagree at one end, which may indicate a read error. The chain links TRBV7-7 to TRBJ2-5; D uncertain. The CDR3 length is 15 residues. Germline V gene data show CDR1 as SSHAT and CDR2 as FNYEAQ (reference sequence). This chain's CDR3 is CASSLEVSPGQTQYF. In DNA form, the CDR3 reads TGTGCTAGCAGCTTAGAAGTGTCCCCCGGCCAGACCCAGTACTTC.

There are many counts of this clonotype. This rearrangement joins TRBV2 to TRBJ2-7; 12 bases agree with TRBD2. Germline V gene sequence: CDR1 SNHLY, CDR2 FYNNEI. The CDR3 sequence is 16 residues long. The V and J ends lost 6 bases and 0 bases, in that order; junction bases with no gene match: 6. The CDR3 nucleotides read TGTGCCAGCAGAAGACCTAGCGGGGGGGCCTCCTACGAGCAGTACTTC. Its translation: CASRRPSGGASYEQYF.

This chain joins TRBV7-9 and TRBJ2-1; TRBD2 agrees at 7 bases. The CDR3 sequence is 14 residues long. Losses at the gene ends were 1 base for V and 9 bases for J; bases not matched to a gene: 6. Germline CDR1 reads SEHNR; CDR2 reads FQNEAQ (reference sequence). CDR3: CASSLEAGVTEQFF. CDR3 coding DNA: TGTGCCAGCAGCTTAGAGGCGGGAGTTACTGAGCAGTTCTTC.

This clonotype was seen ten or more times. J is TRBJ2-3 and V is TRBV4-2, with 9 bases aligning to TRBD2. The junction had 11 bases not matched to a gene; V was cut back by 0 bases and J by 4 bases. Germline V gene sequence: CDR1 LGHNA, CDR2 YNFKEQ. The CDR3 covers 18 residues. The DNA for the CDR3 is TGTGCCAGCAGCCAAGATTGGGAAAGCGGGAGGTCCTCAGATACGCAGTATTTT. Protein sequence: CASSQDWESGRSSDTQYF.

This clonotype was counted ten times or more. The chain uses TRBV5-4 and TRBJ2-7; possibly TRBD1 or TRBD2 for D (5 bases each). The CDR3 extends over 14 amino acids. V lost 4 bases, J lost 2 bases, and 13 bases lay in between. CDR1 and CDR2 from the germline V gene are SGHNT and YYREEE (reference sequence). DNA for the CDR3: TGTGCCAGCAGCCATGAGGGGTCGGCCTACGAGCAGTACTTC. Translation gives CASSHEGSAYEQYF.

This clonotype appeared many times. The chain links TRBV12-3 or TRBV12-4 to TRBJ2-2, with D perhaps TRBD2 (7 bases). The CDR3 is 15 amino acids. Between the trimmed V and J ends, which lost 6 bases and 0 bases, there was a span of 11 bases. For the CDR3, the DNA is TGTGCCAGCAGGGCGGGGGCTTCGAACACCGGGGAGCTGTTTTTT. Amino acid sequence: CASRAGASNTGELFF.

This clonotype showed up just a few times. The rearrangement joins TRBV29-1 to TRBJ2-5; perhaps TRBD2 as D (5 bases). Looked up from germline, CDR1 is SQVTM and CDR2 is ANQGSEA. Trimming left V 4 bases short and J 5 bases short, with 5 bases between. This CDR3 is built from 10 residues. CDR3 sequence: CSVGGETQYF. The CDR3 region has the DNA TGCAGCGTTGGAGGGGAGACCCAGTACTTC.

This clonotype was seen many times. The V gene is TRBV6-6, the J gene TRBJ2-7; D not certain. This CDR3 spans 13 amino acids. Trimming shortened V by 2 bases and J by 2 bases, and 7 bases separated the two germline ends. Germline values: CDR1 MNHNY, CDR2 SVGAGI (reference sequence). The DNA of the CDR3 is TGTGCCAGCAGTTACGCCTTAGCCTACGAGCAGTACTTC. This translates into CASSYALAYEQYF.

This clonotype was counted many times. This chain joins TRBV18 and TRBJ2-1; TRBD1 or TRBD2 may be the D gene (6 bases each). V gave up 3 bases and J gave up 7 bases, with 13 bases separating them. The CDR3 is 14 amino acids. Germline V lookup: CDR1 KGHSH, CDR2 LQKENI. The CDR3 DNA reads TGTGCCAGCTCACCCACACTAGGGGGGAATGAGCAGTTCTTC. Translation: CASSPTLGGNEQFF.